Listed below are T cell receptor beta chains from one sample, sequenced in a study of regulatory T cells in long-lasting Graves disease. MiXCR, applied by TCRdb to the multiplex PCR reads, yields one record per CDR3 protein. The sample records over 400,000 distinct CDR3 sequences, approximately 14% being singletons. The same data also contributed to another study, on T cells in Graves' hyperthyroidism and ophthalmopathy.

The material was peripheral blood mononuclear cells (PBMCs), obtained at new diagnosis, from a patient treated with antithyroid drugs. These TCRs come from a woman aged 45 to 65 with Graves disease. Each CDR3 is given with its conserved first and last residue. Fields, in order: V gene, clone size, J gene, CDR3 protein. Rows give clone size only sometimes, using once, few, many, or a class for an expanded clone.

v_gene: TRBV29-1; abundance: -; j_gene: TRBJ2-3; CDR3aa: CSVTGTSGGAHTQYF
v_gene: TRBV2; abundance: many; j_gene: TRBJ1-4; CDR3aa: CASQTEKLFF
v_gene: TRBV20-1; abundance: many; j_gene: TRBJ1-1; CDR3aa: CSARDQPLNTEAFF
v_gene: TRBV5-1; abundance: -; j_gene: TRBJ1-2; CDR3aa: CASTTGALNYGYTF
v_gene: TRBV2; abundance: -; j_gene: TRBJ1-4; CDR3aa: CASSVSEKLFF
v_gene: TRBV28; abundance: many; j_gene: TRBJ2-7; CDR3aa: CASSRAGEQYF
v_gene: TRBV6-1; abundance: many; j_gene: TRBJ2-7; CDR3aa: CASRVDRVGEQYF
v_gene: TRBV28; abundance: few; j_gene: TRBJ2-1; CDR3aa: CASIAGTHSYNEQFF
v_gene: TRBV9; abundance: many; j_gene: TRBJ2-7; CDR3aa: CASSVGDRYEQYF
v_gene: TRBV10-3; abundance: -; j_gene: TRBJ2-3; CDR3aa: CAISDVIAADTQYF
v_gene: TRBV5-5; abundance: -; j_gene: TRBJ2-5; CDR3aa: CASSLGIAGEETQYF
v_gene: TRBV28; abundance: many; j_gene: TRBJ2-3; CDR3aa: CASSLVRLVRSTDTQYF
v_gene: TRBV29-1; abundance: few; j_gene: TRBJ2-7; CDR3aa: CSGGTSGRAGDYEQYF
v_gene: TRBV3-1; abundance: few; j_gene: TRBJ2-6; CDR3aa: CASSQVPGTGVGANVLTF
v_gene: TRBV28; abundance: many; j_gene: TRBJ1-1; CDR3aa: CASSLLSLGRSHEAFF
v_gene: TRBV6-2/TRBV6-3; abundance: few; j_gene: TRBJ2-7; CDR3aa: CASREFGTSGSYEQYF
v_gene: TRBV6-9; abundance: many; j_gene: TRBJ2-7; CDR3aa: CASSYSSLGASYEQYF
v_gene: TRBV5-5; abundance: few; j_gene: TRBJ1-2; CDR3aa: CASTLSPTGTGHGYTF
v_gene: TRBV7-9; abundance: many; j_gene: TRBJ2-1; CDR3aa: CASSGRDYYNEQFF
v_gene: TRBV3-1; abundance: many; j_gene: TRBJ2-1; CDR3aa: CASSLGPDISYNEQFF
v_gene: TRBV10-3; abundance: few; j_gene: TRBJ2-7; CDR3aa: CAISESLAGGTYEQYF
v_gene: TRBV7-8; abundance: -; j_gene: TRBJ1-1; CDR3aa: CASSRYRVMNTEAFF
v_gene: TRBV6-1; abundance: -; j_gene: TRBJ2-1; CDR3aa: CASISGTSGSYNEQFF
v_gene: TRBV5-1; abundance: many; j_gene: TRBJ2-7; CDR3aa: CASSLTRSSYEQYF
v_gene: TRBV10-3; abundance: -; j_gene: TRBJ2-7; CDR3aa: CAISESEGRDEQYF
v_gene: TRBV7-9; abundance: few; j_gene: TRBJ1-6; CDR3aa: CASSLEAVGGSPLHF
v_gene: TRBV28; abundance: -; j_gene: TRBJ1-6; CDR3aa: CASSERQGTDNSPLHF
v_gene: TRBV5-1; abundance: -; j_gene: TRBJ2-4; CDR3aa: CASSLRTSGSMSAGAKNIQYF
v_gene: TRBV5-6; abundance: -; j_gene: TRBJ2-7; CDR3aa: CASSLGSSRTYEQYF
v_gene: TRBV25-1; abundance: few; j_gene: TRBJ2-3; CDR3aa: CASSVDRTTDTQYF
v_gene: TRBV2; abundance: many; j_gene: TRBJ1-2; CDR3aa: CASSEQDHGNGYTF
v_gene: TRBV20-1; abundance: -; j_gene: TRBJ1-5; CDR3aa: CSATGGGQGSSNQPQHF
v_gene: TRBV3-1; abundance: -; j_gene: TRBJ2-2; CDR3aa: CASSQVAAAGELFF
v_gene: TRBV6-4; abundance: many; j_gene: TRBJ1-5; CDR3aa: CASSERDSQPQHF
v_gene: TRBV20-1; abundance: many; j_gene: TRBJ2-1; CDR3aa: CSARDVNENNEQFF
v_gene: TRBV7-9; abundance: many; j_gene: TRBJ2-5; CDR3aa: CASSTGLWRAETQYF
v_gene: TRBV24-1; abundance: -; j_gene: TRBJ2-1; CDR3aa: CAASESSGRSYNEQFF
v_gene: TRBV20-1; abundance: -; j_gene: TRBJ1-1; CDR3aa: CSAPRTGEGTEALF
v_gene: TRBV28; abundance: many; j_gene: TRBJ2-1; CDR3aa: CASGVDRDPDPSPQFF
v_gene: TRBV2; abundance: many; j_gene: TRBJ2-7; CDR3aa: CASKRDYSYEQYF
v_gene: TRBV5-6; abundance: many; j_gene: TRBJ1-1; CDR3aa: CASSLDGGGTEAFF
v_gene: TRBV5-1; abundance: many; j_gene: TRBJ2-7; CDR3aa: CASSLQREPEQYF
v_gene: TRBV5-1; abundance: few; j_gene: TRBJ2-1; CDR3aa: CASSLGRGAEQFF
v_gene: TRBV20-1; abundance: -; j_gene: TRBJ2-1; CDR3aa: CSGCPSGRPNEQFF
v_gene: TRBV19; abundance: -; j_gene: TRBJ2-2; CDR3aa: CASSSHAGSSKNTGELFF
v_gene: TRBV7-6; abundance: -; j_gene: TRBJ2-6; CDR3aa: CASSVFGAGANVLTF
v_gene: TRBV6-2/TRBV6-3; abundance: many; j_gene: TRBJ2-7; CDR3aa: CASSYGDTPGYEQYF
v_gene: TRBV28; abundance: many; j_gene: TRBJ2-1; CDR3aa: CASSPPGQGLNEQFF
v_gene: TRBV11-1; abundance: -; j_gene: TRBJ1-1; CDR3aa: CASSLAATGSEAFF
v_gene: TRBV7-9; abundance: many; j_gene: TRBJ2-2; CDR3aa: CASSSNLGRTGELFF
v_gene: TRBV2; abundance: many; j_gene: TRBJ2-4; CDR3aa: CASSEAGSGNIQYF
v_gene: TRBV10-3; abundance: -; j_gene: TRBJ2-1; CDR3aa: CAIRGSDEQFF
v_gene: TRBV28; abundance: few; j_gene: TRBJ2-3; CDR3aa: CASSLSTGGYTRYF
v_gene: TRBV28; abundance: many; j_gene: TRBJ2-3; CDR3aa: CASSSTSGLTTDTQYF
v_gene: TRBV2; abundance: many; j_gene: TRBJ2-3; CDR3aa: CASSSEAKQYF
v_gene: TRBV6-1; abundance: many; j_gene: TRBJ2-7; CDR3aa: CASSEDGTGAYEQYF
v_gene: TRBV9; abundance: few; j_gene: TRBJ1-3; CDR3aa: CASSAQGRTISGNTIYF
v_gene: TRBV27; abundance: many; j_gene: TRBJ1-2; CDR3aa: CASSLRQGNYGYTF
v_gene: TRBV19; abundance: many; j_gene: TRBJ2-5; CDR3aa: CASSIGLAGDAETQYF